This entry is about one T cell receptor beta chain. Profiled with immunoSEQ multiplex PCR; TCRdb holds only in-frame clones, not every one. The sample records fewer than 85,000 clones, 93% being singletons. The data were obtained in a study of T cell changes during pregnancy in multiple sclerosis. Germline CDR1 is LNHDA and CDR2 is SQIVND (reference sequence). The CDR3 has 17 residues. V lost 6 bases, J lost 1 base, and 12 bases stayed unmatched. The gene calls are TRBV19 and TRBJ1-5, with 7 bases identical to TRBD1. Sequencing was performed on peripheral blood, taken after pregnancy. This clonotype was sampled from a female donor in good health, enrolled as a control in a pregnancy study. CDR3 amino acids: CASRLKHRGTSNQPQHF. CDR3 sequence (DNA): TGTGCCAGTAGGTTAAAACACAGGGGCACAAGCAATCAGCCCCAGCATTTT.